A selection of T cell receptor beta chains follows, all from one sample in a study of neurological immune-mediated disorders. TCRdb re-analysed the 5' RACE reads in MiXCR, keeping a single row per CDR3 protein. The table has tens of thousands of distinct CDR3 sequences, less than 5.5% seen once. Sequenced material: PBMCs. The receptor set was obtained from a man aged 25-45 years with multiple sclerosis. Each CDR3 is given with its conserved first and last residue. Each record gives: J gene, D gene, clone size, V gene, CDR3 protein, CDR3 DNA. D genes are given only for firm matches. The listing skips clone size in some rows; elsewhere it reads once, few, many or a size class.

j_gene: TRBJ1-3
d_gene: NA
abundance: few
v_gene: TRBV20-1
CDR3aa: CSASYGNTIYF
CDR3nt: TGCAGTGCTAGTTATGGAAACACCATATATTTT

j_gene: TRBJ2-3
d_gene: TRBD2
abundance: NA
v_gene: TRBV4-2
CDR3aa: CASSLGGASSPDTQYF
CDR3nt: TGTGCCAGCAGCCTCGGGGGGGCGAGCAGTCCAGATACGCAGTATTTT

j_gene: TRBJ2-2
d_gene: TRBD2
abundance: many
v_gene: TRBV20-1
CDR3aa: CSARDSTSGDTGELFF
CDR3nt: TGCAGTGCTAGAGACTCGACTAGCGGGGACACCGGGGAGCTGTTTTTT

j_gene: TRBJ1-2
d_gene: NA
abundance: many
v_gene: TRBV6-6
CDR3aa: CASSYADTYTAGYTF
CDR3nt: TGTGCCAGCAGTTACGCGGACACTTATACCGCCGGCTACACCTTC

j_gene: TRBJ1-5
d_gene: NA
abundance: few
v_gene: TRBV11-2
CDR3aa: CASSLEVDQPQHF
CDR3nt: TGTGCCAGCAGCTTAGAGGTAGATCAGCCCCAGCATTTT

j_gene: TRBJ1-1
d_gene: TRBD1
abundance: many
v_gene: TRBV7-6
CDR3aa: CASSLVAGGNTEAFF
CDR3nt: TGTGCCAGCAGCTTAGTGGCAGGGGGGAACACTGAAGCTTTCTTT

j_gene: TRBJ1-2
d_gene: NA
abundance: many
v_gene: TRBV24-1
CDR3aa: CATSDSGVRYGYTF
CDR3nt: TGTGCCACCAGTGATTCAGGGGTCCGCTATGGCTACACCTTC

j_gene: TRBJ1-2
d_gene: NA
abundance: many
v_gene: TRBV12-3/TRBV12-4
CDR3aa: CASSLAGWGYTF
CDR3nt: TGTGCCAGCAGTTTAGCGGGATGGGGCTACACCTTC

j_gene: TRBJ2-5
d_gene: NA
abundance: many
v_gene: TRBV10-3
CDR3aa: CAIRGGGGLSEETQYF
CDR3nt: TGTGCCATCAGAGGTGGGGGGGGGCTAAGCGAAGAGACCCAGTACTTC

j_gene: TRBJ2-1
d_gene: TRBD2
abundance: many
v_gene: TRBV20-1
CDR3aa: CSARVPGGEQFF
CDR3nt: TGCAGTGCTAGAGTACCCGGGGGGGAGCAGTTCTTC

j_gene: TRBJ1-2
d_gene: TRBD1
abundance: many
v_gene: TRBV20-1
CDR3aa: CSALDRDYGYTF
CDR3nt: TGCAGTGCCTTGGACAGGGACTATGGCTACACCTTC

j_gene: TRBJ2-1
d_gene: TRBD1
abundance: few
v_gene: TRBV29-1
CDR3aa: CSVELGTGNYNEQFF
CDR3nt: TGCAGCGTTGAACTCGGGACAGGGAATTACAATGAGCAGTTCTTC

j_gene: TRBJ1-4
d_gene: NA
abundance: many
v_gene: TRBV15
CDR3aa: CATSRDRSSGEKLFF
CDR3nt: TGTGCCACCAGCAGAGATAGGAGTTCCGGGGAAAAACTGTTTTTT

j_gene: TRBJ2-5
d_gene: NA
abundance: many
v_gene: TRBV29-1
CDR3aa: CSGGRAQETQYF
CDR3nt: TGCAGCGGCGGCCGGGCTCAAGAGACCCAGTACTTC

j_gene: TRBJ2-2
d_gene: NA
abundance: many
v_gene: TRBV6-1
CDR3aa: CASSDGVDTGELFF
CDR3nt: TGTGCCAGCAGTGATGGGGTTGACACCGGGGAGCTGTTTTTT

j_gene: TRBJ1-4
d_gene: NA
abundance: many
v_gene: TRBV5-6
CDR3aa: CASGRRGEKLFF
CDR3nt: TGTGCCAGCGGTCGGAGGGGTGAAAAACTGTTTTTT

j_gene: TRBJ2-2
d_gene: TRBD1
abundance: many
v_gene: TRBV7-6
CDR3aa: CASSLAGTGGTGELFF
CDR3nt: TGTGCCAGCAGCTTAGCCGGGACAGGGGGAACCGGGGAGCTGTTTTTT

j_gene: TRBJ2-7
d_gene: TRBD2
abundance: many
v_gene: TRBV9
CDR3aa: CASSVAGDYSYEQYF
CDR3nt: TGTGCCAGCAGCGTAGCCGGGGACTACTCCTACGAGCAGTACTTC

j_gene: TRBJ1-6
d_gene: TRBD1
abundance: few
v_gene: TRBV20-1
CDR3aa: CSARAGTARGSPLHF
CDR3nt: TGCAGTGCTAGAGCCGGGACAGCCCGGGGTTCACCCCTCCACTTT

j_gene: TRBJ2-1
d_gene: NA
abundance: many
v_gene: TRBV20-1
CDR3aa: CSARARGRLNNEQFF
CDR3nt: TGCAGTGCTAGAGCCCGCGGTAGGCTGAACAATGAGCAGTTCTTC

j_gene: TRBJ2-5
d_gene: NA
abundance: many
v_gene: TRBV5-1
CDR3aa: CASSLEDRRSETQYF
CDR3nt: TGCGCCAGCAGCTTGGAAGACAGGAGGAGTGAGACCCAGTACTTC

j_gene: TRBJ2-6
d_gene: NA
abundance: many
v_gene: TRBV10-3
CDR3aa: CAISDRGREFSGANVLTF
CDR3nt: TGTGCCATCAGTGACAGGGGCAGGGAGTTTTCTGGGGCCAACGTCCTGACTTTC

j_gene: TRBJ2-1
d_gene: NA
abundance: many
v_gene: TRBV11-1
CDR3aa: CASSLINPYNEQFF
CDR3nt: TGTGCCAGCAGCTTAATAAACCCCTACAATGAGCAGTTCTTC

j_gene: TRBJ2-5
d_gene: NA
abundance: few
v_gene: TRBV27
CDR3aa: CASGTIGRYQETQYF
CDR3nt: TGTGCCAGCGGAACTATCGGACGGTACCAAGAGACCCAGTACTTC

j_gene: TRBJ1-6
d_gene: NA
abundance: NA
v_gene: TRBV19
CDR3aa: CASSLDNFLGSPLHF
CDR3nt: TGTGCCAGTAGTCTGGACAACTTCCTCGGCTCACCCCTCCACTTT

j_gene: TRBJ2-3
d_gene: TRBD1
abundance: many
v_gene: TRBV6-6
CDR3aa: CASSYLGTVADTQYF
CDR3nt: TGTGCCAGCAGTTACCTTGGGACAGTTGCAGATACGCAGTATTTT

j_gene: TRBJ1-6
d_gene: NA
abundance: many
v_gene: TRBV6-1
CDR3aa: CASSLEEGSPLHF
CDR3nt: TGTGCCAGCAGCCTAGAGGAAGGATCACCCCTCCACTTT